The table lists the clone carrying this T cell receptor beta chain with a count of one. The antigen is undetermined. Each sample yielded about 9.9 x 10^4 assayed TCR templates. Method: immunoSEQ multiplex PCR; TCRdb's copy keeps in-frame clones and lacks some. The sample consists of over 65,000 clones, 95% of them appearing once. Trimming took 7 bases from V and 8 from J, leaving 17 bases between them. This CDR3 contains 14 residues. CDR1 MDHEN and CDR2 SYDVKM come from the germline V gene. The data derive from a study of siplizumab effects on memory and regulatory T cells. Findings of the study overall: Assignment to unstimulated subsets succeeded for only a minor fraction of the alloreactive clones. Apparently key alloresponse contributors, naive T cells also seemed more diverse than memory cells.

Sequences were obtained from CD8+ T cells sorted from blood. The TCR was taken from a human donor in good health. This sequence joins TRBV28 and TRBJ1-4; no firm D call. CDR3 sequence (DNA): TGTGCCAGCAAGGCGGGGAGCAGTCAGGAAAAACTGTTTTTT. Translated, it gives CASKAGSSQEKLFF.